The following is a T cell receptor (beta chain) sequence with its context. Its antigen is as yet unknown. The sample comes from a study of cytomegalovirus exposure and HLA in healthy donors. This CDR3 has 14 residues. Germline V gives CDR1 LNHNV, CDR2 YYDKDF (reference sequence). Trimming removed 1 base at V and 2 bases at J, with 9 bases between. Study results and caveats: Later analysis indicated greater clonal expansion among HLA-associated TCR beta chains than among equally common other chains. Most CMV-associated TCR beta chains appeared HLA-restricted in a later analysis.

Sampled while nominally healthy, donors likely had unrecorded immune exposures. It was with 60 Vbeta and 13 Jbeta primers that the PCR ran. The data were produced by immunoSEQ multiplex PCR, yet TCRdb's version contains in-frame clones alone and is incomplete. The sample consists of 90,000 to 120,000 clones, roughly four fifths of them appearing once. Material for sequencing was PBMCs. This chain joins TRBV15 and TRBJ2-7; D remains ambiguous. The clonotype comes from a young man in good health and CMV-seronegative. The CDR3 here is CATSRGSPAYEQYF. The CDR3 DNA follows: TGTGCCACCAGCAGAGGGTCGCCGGCCTACGAGCAGTACTTC. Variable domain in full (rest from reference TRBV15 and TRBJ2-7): DAMVIQNPRYQVTQFGKPVTLSCSQTLNHNVMYWYQQKSSQAPKLLFHYYDKDFNNEADTPDNFQSRRPNTSFCFLDIRSPGLGDTAMYLCATSRGSPAYEQYFGPGTRLTVT.